The next 10 T cell receptor beta chains were all read from a single sample in a study of OX40 agonist ivuxolimab in advanced cancers. The data were produced by immunoSEQ multiplex PCR, yet TCRdb's version contains in-frame clones alone and is incomplete. Of roughly 25,000 clones listed, about 70% were seen once; the top ten hold roughly 13%. The sample consisted of CD4+ or CD8+ T cells sorted from blood, taken in a trial of the OX40 agonist ivuxolimab. The receptors derive from an adult with an advanced solid tumor such as melanoma, head and neck, liver or kidney cancer.

The chain employs TRBV5-1 and TRBJ1-1; tentative D call: TRBD1 (6 bases). This CDR3 region has 14 residues. The germline V gene has CDR1 SGHRS and CDR2 YFSETQ. Trimming took off 1 base at V and 7 bases at J, with 14 bases between the two ends. CDR3 sequence (DNA): TGCGCCAGCAGCTTGACGGGACACCTTGATGAAGCTTTCTTT. The encoded protein is CASSLTGHLDEAFF.

This clone showed up just once. The chain links TRBV1 to TRBJ2-5; the tabulated D call, TRBD2, remains unverified against the DNA. TRBV1 is termed a pseudogene. CDR3 length equals 18 residues. The CDR3 coding sequence is TGCACCAGCAGCCATCCTAATGGACTAGCGGGGATCCAAGAGACCCAGTACTTC. It codes for CTSSHPNGLAGIQETQYF.

This sequence joins TRBV7-6 and TRBJ2-7, with TRBD1 matching 8 bases. CDR1 and CDR2 from the germline V gene are SGHVS and FNYEAQ. The CDR3 totals 15 residues. V was pared by 1 base and J by 5 bases, with 7 bases of the junction left unmatched. DNA of the CDR3: TGTGCCAGCAGCTTAGAACTGGACAGGGTCCACGAGCAGTACTTC. Translation gives CASSLELDRVHEQYF.

Within the sample, this clone is medium-sized (0.01 to 0.1%). J is TRBJ1-1 and V is TRBV30; D remains unclear. In germline, CDR1 is GTSNPN, CDR2 SVGIG (reference sequence). The CDR3 has 13 residues. Trimming removed 6 bases at V and 4 bases at J, with 15 bases between. The CDR3 spells CACSLEGFTEAFF. The CDR3 nucleotides read TGTGCCTGTTCCTTAGAAGGGTTCACTGAAGCTTTCTTT.

The chain carries TRBV18 and TRBJ1-4, with no clear D. Germline V gene sequence: CDR1 KGHSH, CDR2 LQKENI. V lost 4 bases and J 3 bases, leaving 9 bases between the germline ends. This CDR3 has 14 amino acids. This CDR3 is CASSRTLANEKLFF. The DNA of the CDR3 is TGTGCCAGCTCACGGACCTTGGCTAATGAAAAACTGTTTTTT.

This clone is categorized as medium-sized. The chain combines TRBV13 with TRBJ2-7; a weak D match, TRBD1 (6 bases). Germline V gene data show CDR1 as PRHDT and CDR2 as FYEKMQ (reference sequence). V lost 3 bases and J lost 3, with 12 bases in between. The CDR3 runs to 14 residues. The chain's CDR3 is CASSLQGRVYEQYF. CDR3 bases: TGTGCCAGCAGCTTGCAGGGGCGAGTCTACGAGCAGTACTTC. The complete variable domain, with remaining parts taken from reference TRBV13 and TRBJ2-7, reads AAGVIQSPRHLIKEKRETATLKCYPIPRHDTVYWYQQGPGQDPQFLISFYEKMQSDKGSIPDRFSAQQFSDYHSELNMSSLELGDSALYFCASSLQGRVYEQYFGPGTRLTVT.

For the CDR3, the DNA is TGTGCCAGCATCCCAGACCACTTCACTGAAGCTTTCTTT. Translation: CASIPDHFTEAFF. This chain connects TRBV6-5 to TRBJ1-1; D not resolved. This CDR3 spans 13 amino acids. Between the trimmed V and J ends, which lost 7 bases and 4 bases, there was a span of 13 bases. Germline-derived CDR1 and CDR2 are MNHEY and SVGAGI.

This chain links TRBV18 with TRBJ1-3, with D uncertain. CDR1 is KGHSH and CDR2 is LQKENI in the germline V gene. Trimming removed 6 bases from V and 11 bases from J, with 17 bases in between. The CDR3 runs to 13 residues. This CDR3 is CASSGNSNPAIYF. The DNA for the CDR3 is TGTGCCAGCTCCGGCAACAGCAACCCTGCCATATATTTT.

This clone has just a few counts. Other nucleotide sequences from this sample produce the same CDR3. The rearrangement links TRBV7-2 to TRBJ2-1; 12 nucleotides align to TRBD2. The CDR3 is 14 amino acids. Germline V gene sequence: CDR1 SGHTA, CDR2 FQGNSA. The V and J ends lost 8 bases and 7 bases, in that order; junction bases with no gene match: 6. The CDR3 reads CASRGLAGRNEQFF. Written as DNA, the CDR3 is TGTGCCAGCCGCGGACTAGCGGGGAGGAATGAGCAGTTCTTC.

The chain employs TRBV27 and TRBJ2-1; D unresolved. V lost 5 bases, J lost 9 bases, and 20 bases lay in between. The germline V gene has CDR1 MNHEY and CDR2 SMNVEV (reference sequence). The CDR3 has 15 residues. The CDR3 sequence is CASSRLAMGISEQFF. Written as DNA, the CDR3 is TGTGCCAGCAGTCGCTTAGCTATGGGTATCAGTGAGCAGTTCTTC.